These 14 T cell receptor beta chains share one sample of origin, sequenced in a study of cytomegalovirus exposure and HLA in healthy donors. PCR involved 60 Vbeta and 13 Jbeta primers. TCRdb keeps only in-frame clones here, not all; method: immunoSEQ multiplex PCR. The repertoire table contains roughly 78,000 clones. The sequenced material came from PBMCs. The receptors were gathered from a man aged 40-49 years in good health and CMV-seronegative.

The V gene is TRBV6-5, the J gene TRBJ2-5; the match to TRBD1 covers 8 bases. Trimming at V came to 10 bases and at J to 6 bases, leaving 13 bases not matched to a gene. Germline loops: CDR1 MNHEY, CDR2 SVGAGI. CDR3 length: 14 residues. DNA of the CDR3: TGTGCCACCAAACGTCCAGGGGGCCTCAAGACCCAGTACTTC. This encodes CATKRPGGLKTQYF.

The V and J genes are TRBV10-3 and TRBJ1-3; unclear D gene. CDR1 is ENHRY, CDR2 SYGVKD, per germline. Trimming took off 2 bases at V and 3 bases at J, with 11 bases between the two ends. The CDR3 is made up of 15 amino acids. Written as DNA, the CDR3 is TGTGCCATCAGTGAGCCAACTCACCTTGGAAACACCATATATTTT. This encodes CAISEPTHLGNTIYF.

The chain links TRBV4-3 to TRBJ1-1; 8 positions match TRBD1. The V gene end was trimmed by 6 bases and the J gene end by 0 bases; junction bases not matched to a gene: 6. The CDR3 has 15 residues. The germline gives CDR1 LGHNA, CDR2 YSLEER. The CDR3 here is CASRRQGTMNTEAFF. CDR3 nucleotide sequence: TGCGCCAGCAGGCGACAGGGGACGATGAACACTGAAGCTTTCTTT.

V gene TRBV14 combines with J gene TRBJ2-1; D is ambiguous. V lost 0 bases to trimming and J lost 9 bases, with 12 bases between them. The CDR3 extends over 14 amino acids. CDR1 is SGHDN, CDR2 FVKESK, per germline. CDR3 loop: CASSQDYGDREQFF. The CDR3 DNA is TGTGCCAGCAGCCAAGATTACGGAGACCGTGAGCAGTTCTTC.

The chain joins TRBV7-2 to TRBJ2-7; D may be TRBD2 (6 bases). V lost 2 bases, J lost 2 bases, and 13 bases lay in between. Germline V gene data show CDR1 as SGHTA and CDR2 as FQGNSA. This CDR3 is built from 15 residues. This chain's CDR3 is CASSLWAGLTYEQYF. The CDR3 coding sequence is TGTGCCAGCAGCTTATGGGCGGGGCTAACCTACGAGCAGTACTTC.

The CDR3 DNA reads as TGTGCCAGCAGACCGGGACTAGCGGGGTACAATGAGCAGTTCTTC. It encodes CASRPGLAGYNEQFF. This rearrangement joins TRBV6-5 to TRBJ2-1, with 13 bases matching TRBD2. V was clipped by 6 bases and J by 4 bases; unmatched bases: 3. In germline, CDR1 is MNHEY, CDR2 SVGAGI. The CDR3 contains 15 residues.

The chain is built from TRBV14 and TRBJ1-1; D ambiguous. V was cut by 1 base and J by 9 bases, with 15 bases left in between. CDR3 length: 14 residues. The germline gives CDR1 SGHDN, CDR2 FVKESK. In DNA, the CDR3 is TGTGCCAGCAGCCAAGGGAGGGCGAACCTTAAAGCTTTCTTT. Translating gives CASSQGRANLKAFF. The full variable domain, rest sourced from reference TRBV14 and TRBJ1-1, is EAGVTQFPSHSVIEKGQTVTLRCDPISGHDNLYWYRRVMGKEIKFLLHFVKESKQDESGMPNNRFLAERTGGTYSTLKVQPAELEDSGVYFCASSQGRANLKAFFGQGTRLTVV.

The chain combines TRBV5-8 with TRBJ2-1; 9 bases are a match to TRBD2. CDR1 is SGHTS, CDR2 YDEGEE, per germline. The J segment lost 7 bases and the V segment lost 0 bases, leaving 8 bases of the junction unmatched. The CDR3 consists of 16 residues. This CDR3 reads CASSLEIERGANEQFF. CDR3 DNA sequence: TGTGCCAGCAGCTTGGAGATCGAGCGGGGGGCAAATGAGCAGTTCTTC.

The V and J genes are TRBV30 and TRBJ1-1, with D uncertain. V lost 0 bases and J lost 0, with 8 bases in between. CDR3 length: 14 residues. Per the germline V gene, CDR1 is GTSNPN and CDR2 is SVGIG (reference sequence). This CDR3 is CAWSVGGMNTEAFF. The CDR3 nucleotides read TGTGCCTGGAGTGTGGGAGGTATGAACACTGAAGCTTTCTTT.

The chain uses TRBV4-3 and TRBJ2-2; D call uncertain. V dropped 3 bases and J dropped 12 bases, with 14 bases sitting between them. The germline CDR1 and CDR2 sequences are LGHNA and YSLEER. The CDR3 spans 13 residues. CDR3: CASSQARMAQLFF. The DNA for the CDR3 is TGCGCCAGCAGCCAGGCGAGGATGGCTCAGCTGTTTTTT.

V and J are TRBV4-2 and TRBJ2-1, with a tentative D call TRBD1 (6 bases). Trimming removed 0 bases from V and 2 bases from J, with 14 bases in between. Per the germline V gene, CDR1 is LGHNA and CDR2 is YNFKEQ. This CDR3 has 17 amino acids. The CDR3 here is CASSQERGTKTYNEQFF. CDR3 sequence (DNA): TGTGCCAGCAGCCAAGAGAGGGGGACCAAGACCTACAATGAGCAGTTCTTC.

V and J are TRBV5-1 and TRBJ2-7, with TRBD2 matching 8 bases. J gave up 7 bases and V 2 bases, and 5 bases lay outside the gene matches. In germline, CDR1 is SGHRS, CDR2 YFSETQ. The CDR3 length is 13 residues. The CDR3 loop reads CASSLIGGEEQYF. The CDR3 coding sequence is TGCGCCAGCAGCTTAATCGGGGGGGAAGAGCAGTACTTC.

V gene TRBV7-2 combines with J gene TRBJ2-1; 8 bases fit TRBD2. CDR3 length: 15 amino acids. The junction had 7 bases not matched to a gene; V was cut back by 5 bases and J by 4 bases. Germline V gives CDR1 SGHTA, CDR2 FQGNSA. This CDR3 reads CASSQERERYNEQFF. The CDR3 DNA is TGTGCCAGCAGCCAAGAGCGGGAGAGGTACAATGAGCAGTTCTTC.

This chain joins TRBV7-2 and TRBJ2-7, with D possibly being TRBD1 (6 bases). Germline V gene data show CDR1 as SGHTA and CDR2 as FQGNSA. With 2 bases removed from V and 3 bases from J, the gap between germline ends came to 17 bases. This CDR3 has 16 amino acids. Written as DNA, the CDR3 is TGTGCCAGCAGCTTATACAGGGACCGAAATTTCTACGAGCAGTACTTC. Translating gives CASSLYRDRNFYEQYF.